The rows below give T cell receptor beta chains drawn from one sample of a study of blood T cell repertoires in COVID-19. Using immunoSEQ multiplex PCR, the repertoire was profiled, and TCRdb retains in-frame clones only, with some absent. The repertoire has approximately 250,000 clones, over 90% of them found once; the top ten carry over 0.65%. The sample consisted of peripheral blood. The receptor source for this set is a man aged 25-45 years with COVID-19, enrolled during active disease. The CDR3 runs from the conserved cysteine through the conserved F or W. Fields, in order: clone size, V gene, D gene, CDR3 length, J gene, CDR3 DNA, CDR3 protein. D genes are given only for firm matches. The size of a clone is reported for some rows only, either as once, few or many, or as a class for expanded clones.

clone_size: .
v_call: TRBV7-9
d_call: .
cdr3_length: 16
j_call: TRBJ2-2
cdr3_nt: TGTGCCAGCAGCTTAGCGAAGACCCTCGGGGCCGGGGAGCTGTTTTTT
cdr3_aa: CASSLAKTLGAGELFF

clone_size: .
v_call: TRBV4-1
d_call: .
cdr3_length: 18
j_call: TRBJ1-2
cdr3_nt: TGCGCCAGCAGCCAAGACCTCGGAAGCGCGGATGTAGTCTATGGCTACACCTTC
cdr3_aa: CASSQDLGSADVVYGYTF

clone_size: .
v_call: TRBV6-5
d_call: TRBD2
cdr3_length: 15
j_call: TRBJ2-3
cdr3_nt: TGTGCCAGCAGTCGTAGCGGGGGGAGGGCAGATACGCAGTATTTT
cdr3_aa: CASSRSGGRADTQYF

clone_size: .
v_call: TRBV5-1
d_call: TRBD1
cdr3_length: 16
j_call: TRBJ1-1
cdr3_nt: TGCGCCAGCAGCATACAGGGGGCGCGGGAGAACACTGAAGCTTTCTTT
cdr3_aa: CASSIQGARENTEAFF

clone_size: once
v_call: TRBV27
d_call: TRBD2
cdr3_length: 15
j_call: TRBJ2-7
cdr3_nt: TGTGCCAGCAGTTATCGACTAGCGGGGGGGCGCGAGCAGTACTTC
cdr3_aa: CASSYRLAGGREQYF

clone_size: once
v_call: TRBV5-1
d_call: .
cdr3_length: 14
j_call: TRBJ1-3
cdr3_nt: TGCGCCAGCAGCTCAGGGGCCTCTGGAAACACCATATATTTT
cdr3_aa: CASSSGASGNTIYF

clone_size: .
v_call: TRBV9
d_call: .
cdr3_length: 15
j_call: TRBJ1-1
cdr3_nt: TGTGCCAGCAGCGTAGGCTGGGGCGGCGACACTGAAGCTTTCTTT
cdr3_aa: CASSVGWGGDTEAFF

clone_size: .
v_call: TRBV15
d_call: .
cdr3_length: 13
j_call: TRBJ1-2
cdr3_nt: TGTGCCACCAGCAGACAGGGGTGGTCTGGCTACACCTTC
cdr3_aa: CATSRQGWSGYTF

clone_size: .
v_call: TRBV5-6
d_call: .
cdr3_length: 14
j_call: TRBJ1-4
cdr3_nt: TGTGCCAGCAGCTTGGGCAGGTCTAATGAAAAACTGTTTTTT
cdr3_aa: CASSLGRSNEKLFF

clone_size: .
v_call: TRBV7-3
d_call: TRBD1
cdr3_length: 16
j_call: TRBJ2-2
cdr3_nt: TGTGCCAGCAGCAAGGACAGGGGCGATTATACCGGGGAGCTGTTTTTT
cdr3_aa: CASSKDRGDYTGELFF

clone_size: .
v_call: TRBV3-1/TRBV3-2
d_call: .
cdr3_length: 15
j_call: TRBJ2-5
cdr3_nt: TGTGCCAGCAGCCAAGCTTATTCAGTTCAAGAGACCCAGTACTTC
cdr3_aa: CASSQAYSVQETQYF

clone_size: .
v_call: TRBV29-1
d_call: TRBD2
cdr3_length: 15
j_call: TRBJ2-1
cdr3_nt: TGCAGCGTTGAGTTTCTAGCGGGGGGAGGCAATGAGCAGTTCTTC
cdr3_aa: CSVEFLAGGGNEQFF

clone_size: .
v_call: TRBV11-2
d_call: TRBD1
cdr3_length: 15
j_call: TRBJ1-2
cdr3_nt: TGTGCCAGCAGCTCCAACCGGGACAGGGGGATTGGCTACACCTTC
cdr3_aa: CASSSNRDRGIGYTF